The 15 T cell receptor beta chains below come from one sample, sequenced in a study of cytomegalovirus exposure and HLA in healthy donors. PCR used 60 Vbeta primers and 13 Jbeta primers. Profiling relied on immunoSEQ multiplex PCR, and the TCRdb table lists in-frame clones only, not all of them. Of a few hundred thousand clones listed, 80% to 90% were seen once; the top ten hold 1.5% to 2%. The sequenced sample was PBMCs. Source of these receptors: a woman aged 40 to 50 in good health and CMV-seropositive.

Details on this clone: The junction departs from the called germline gene at one end, perhaps through a read error. This sequence joins TRBV29-1 and TRBJ2-7, with 9 bases lining up with TRBD1. The CDR3 sequence is 13 residues long. Germline-derived CDR1 and CDR2 are SQVTM and ANQGSEA. CDR3 nucleotides: TGCAGCGTGGAAGTAGGGACAGGGAGCGAGCAGTACTTC. Translating gives CSVEVGTGSEQYF.

The genes are TRBV14 and TRBJ1-4; D is undetermined. The CDR3 has 13 residues. CDR1 SGHDN and CDR2 FVKESK come from the germline V gene. V was pared by 1 base and J by 7 bases, with 7 bases between. The CDR3 region has the DNA TGTGCCAGCAGCCAAGTAGGGAGTGAAAAACTGTTTTTT. Residues: CASSQVGSEKLFF.

This chain joins TRBV7-9 and TRBJ2-2; 9 nucleotides agree with TRBD2. The CDR3 covers 16 residues. CDR1 is SEHNR and CDR2 is FQNEAQ in the germline V gene (reference sequence). V lost 3 bases and J lost 6; bases outside the gene matches: 8. CDR3 DNA: TGTGCCAGCAGCTTGCCAGCGGGACTAGCCCCCGGGGAGCTGTTTTTT. It yields the protein CASSLPAGLAPGELFF.

The chain combines TRBV11-3 with TRBJ2-3; no definite D call. V was shortened by 1 base and J by 4 bases, with 9 bases between the two germline ends. Germline loops: CDR1 SGHNT, CDR2 YENEEA. The CDR3 has 14 residues. CDR3 protein: CASSLGRPSDTQYF. The CDR3 region has the DNA TGTGCCAGCAGCTTAGGGAGACCGTCAGATACGCAGTATTTT.

The chain is built from TRBV7-2 and TRBJ2-1; 7 nucleotides line up with TRBD1. V trimming: 2 bases; J trimming: 4 bases; junction bases outside the gene matches: 5. CDR1 and CDR2 from the germline V gene are SGHTA and FQGNSA. This CDR3 spans 15 amino acids. The CDR3 sequence is CASSLPPGQYNEQFF. The CDR3 DNA sequence: TGTGCCAGCAGCTTACCTCCGGGACAGTACAATGAGCAGTTCTTC. The variable domain in full, with the rest retrieved from reference TRBV7-2 and TRBJ2-1, is GAGVSQSPSNKVTEKGKDVELRCDPISGHTALYWYRQSLGQGLEFLIYFQGNSAPDKSGLPSDRFSAERTGGSVSTLTIQRTQQEDSAVYLCASSLPPGQYNEQFFGPGTRLTVL.

The chain recombines TRBV29-1 with TRBJ1-6; 7 bases map to TRBD1. J gave up 19 bases and V 5 bases, and 11 bases lay outside the gene matches. Germline V lookup: CDR1 SQVTM, CDR2 ANQGSEA. The CDR3 is 11 residues long. The CDR3 reads CSVQTGAAQHF. The CDR3 DNA is TGCAGCGTTCAAACAGGGGCCGCCCAACACTTT. The variable domain in full, with the rest retrieved from reference TRBV29-1 and TRBJ1-6, is SAVISQKPSRDICQRGTSLTIQCQVDSQVTMMFWYRQQPGQSLTLIATANQGSEATYESGFVIDKFPISRPNLTFSTLTVSNMSPEDSSIYLCSVQTGAAQHFGNGTRLTVT.

This clone showed up just a few times. J is TRBJ2-3 and V is TRBV5-1; a weak D match, TRBD2 (6 bases). The germline V gene has CDR1 SGHRS and CDR2 YFSETQ. V was trimmed by 1 base and J by 2 bases, leaving 17 bases between them. The CDR3 has 17 amino acids. The CDR3 loop reads CASSLITGTPTTDTQYF. The CDR3 bases are TGCGCCAGCAGCTTGATAACCGGGACTCCAACCACAGATACGCAGTATTTT.

The CDR3 loop is CSVRLAFNTGELFF. For the CDR3, the DNA is TGCAGCGTTCGACTAGCGTTTAACACCGGGGAGCTGTTTTTT. The chain has TRBV29-1 and TRBJ2-2, with 8 nucleotides matching TRBD2. CDR1 SQVTM and CDR2 ANQGSEA come from the germline V gene. This CDR3 contains 14 residues. Trimming took 5 bases from V and 2 from J; bases not matched to a gene: 4.

This chain connects TRBV19 to TRBJ2-7; 7 bases are a match to TRBD2. The germline V gene encodes CDR1 LNHDA and CDR2 SQIVND (reference sequence). The CDR3 runs 15 residues. V gave up 0 bases and J gave up 0 bases; unmatched junction bases: 2. The CDR3 region has the DNA TGTGCCAGTAGTATAGAGATAGCGGGCTCCTACGAGCAGTACTTC. Protein: CASSIEIAGSYEQYF.

The chain links TRBV7-9 to TRBJ2-3; 10 positions agree with TRBD2. CDR3 length: 17 amino acids. Germline V gene sequence: CDR1 SEHNR, CDR2 FQNEAQ (reference sequence). V was clipped by 0 bases and J by 1 base; unmatched bases: 4. The CDR3 DNA follows: TGTGCCAGCAGCTTAGCTGCGGGGACTAGCGGCACAGATACGCAGTATTTT. It translates to CASSLAAGTSGTDTQYF.

The chain uses TRBV11-2 and TRBJ2-1, with a weak D call TRBD1 (5 bases). Trimming took off 2 bases at V and 0 bases at J, with 14 bases between the two ends. CDR3 length: 17 amino acids. Germline lookup yields CDR1 SGHAT and CDR2 FQNNGV. The CDR3 nucleotides read TGTGCCAGCAGCTTATTAGGGGCGTCCAGCTCCTACAATGAGCAGTTCTTC. Its protein is CASSLLGASSSYNEQFF.

This chain links TRBV4-2 with TRBJ2-2; 7 nucleotides align to TRBD2. The V gene's germline CDR1 is LGHNA and CDR2 YNFKEQ. After removal of 6 bases from V and 4 bases from J, the junction contained 5 bases not matched to a gene. The CDR3 has 14 amino acids. The CDR3 DNA is TGTGCCAGCAGGGCGGGAGAGGCCACCGGGGAGCTGTTTTTT. It codes for CASRAGEATGELFF.

The CDR3 loop reads CAITKQFSASTDTQYF. The CDR3 DNA is TGTGCCATCACCAAACAGTTCTCCGCTAGCACAGATACGCAGTATTTT. This chain links TRBV10-3 with TRBJ2-3; D unresolved. Germline CDR1 and CDR2: ENHRY and SYGVKD. V was cut by 7 bases and J by 0 bases, with 17 bases left in between. The CDR3 extends over 16 amino acids.

V is TRBV30 and J is TRBJ1-3, with 7 bases that match TRBD1. Trimming removed 1 base from V and 0 bases from J; junction bases left unmatched: 3. The length of the CDR3 is 15 residues. Looked up from germline, CDR1 is GTSNPN and CDR2 is SVGIG (reference sequence). CDR3 sequence reads: CAWSARTGSGNTIYF. CDR3 DNA sequence: TGTGCCTGGAGTGCCCGGACAGGCTCTGGAAACACCATATATTTT.

The chain joins TRBV4-3 to TRBJ1-2, with 9 bases fitting TRBD1. This CDR3 has 15 residues. Trimming at V came to 0 bases and at J to 7 bases, leaving 6 bases not matched to a gene. CDR1 LGHNA and CDR2 YSLEER come from the germline V gene. The CDR3 loop is CASSQDGRQGVGYTF. The CDR3 nucleotides are TGCGCCAGCAGCCAAGATGGTCGACAGGGGGTTGGCTACACCTTC.